These T cell receptor beta chains were read from a single sample in a study of T cells in Graves' hyperthyroidism and ophthalmopathy. One entry per CDR3 protein, called by TCRdb with MiXCR from the multiplex PCR reads. Of a few hundred thousand distinct CDR3 sequences listed, 18% are singletons. Sequencing input: blood. Receptors originate from a woman aged 45 to 65 with Graves' hyperthyroidism. CDR3s include the opening cysteine and the closing phenylalanine or tryptophan. A D gene is named only where the DNA matches it firmly. Only part of the rows carry a size: once, few, many, or a class if the clone is expanded.

j_gene: TRBJ2-1; abundance: few; d_gene: NA; v_gene: TRBV6-6; CDR3aa: CASSYSGGGNEQFF; CDR3nt: TGTGCCAGCAGTTACTCTGGGGGCGGGAATGAACAGTTCTTC
j_gene: TRBJ2-5; abundance: many; d_gene: NA; v_gene: TRBV12-3/TRBV12-4; CDR3aa: CASSTGAQETQYF; CDR3nt: TGTGCCAGCAGTACCGGAGCGCAAGAGACCCAGTACTTC
j_gene: TRBJ2-7; abundance: few; d_gene: TRBD2; v_gene: TRBV3-1; CDR3aa: CASSPRGVKYEQYF; CDR3nt: TGTGCCAGCAGCCCCCGGGGGGTAAAATACGAGCAGTACTTC
j_gene: TRBJ1-4; abundance: NA; d_gene: NA; v_gene: TRBV9; CDR3aa: CASSVGGRNEKLFF; CDR3nt: TGTGCCAGCAGCGTAGGTGGGCGAAATGAAAAACTGTTTTTT
j_gene: TRBJ1-4; abundance: NA; d_gene: TRBD1; v_gene: TRBV30; CDR3aa: CAWSLTGPNEKLFF; CDR3nt: TGTGCCTGGAGCTTGACAGGGCCTAATGAAAAACTGTTTTTT
j_gene: TRBJ1-2; abundance: few; d_gene: NA; v_gene: TRBV12-3/TRBV12-4; CDR3aa: CASSSNTGYTF; CDR3nt: TGTGCCAGCAGTTCCAACACTGGCTACACCTTC
j_gene: TRBJ1-4; abundance: NA; d_gene: NA; v_gene: TRBV12-3/TRBV12-4; CDR3aa: CASTPTLTNEKLFF; CDR3nt: TGTGCCAGCACCCCGACGCTAACTAATGAAAAACTGTTTTTT
j_gene: TRBJ1-2; abundance: NA; d_gene: TRBD1; v_gene: TRBV29-1; CDR3aa: CSVYRGADYGYTF; CDR3nt: TGCAGCGTTTACAGGGGTGCGGACTATGGCTACACCTTC
j_gene: TRBJ2-2; abundance: NA; d_gene: TRBD2; v_gene: TRBV30; CDR3aa: CAWSVLLAGGVGELFF; CDR3nt: TGTGCCTGGAGTGTACTACTAGCGGGAGGGGTCGGGGAGCTGTTTTTT
j_gene: TRBJ2-2; abundance: few; d_gene: TRBD1; v_gene: TRBV24-1; CDR3aa: CATMDPARQGQSGELFF; CDR3nt: TGTGCCACCATGGACCCAGCTCGACAGGGCCAGAGCGGGGAGCTGTTTTTT
j_gene: TRBJ1-1; abundance: many; d_gene: NA; v_gene: TRBV20-1; CDR3aa: CSAGRQGTEAFF; CDR3nt: TGCAGTGCTGGTCGCCAGGGCACTGAAGCTTTCTTT
j_gene: TRBJ2-1; abundance: many; d_gene: NA; v_gene: TRBV6-2/TRBV6-3; CDR3aa: CASSYGDNEQFF; CDR3nt: TGTGCCAGCAGTTACGGGGACAATGAGCAGTTCTTC
j_gene: TRBJ1-1; abundance: NA; d_gene: NA; v_gene: TRBV6-1; CDR3aa: CASSDDSGARVSEAFF; CDR3nt: TGTGCCAGCAGTGACGACAGCGGGGCGAGGGTCAGTGAAGCTTTCTTT
j_gene: TRBJ2-3; abundance: few; d_gene: TRBD2; v_gene: TRBV20-1; CDR3aa: CSARGILAGVVDTQYF; CDR3nt: TGCAGTGCTAGAGGGATACTAGCGGGAGTTGTAGATACGCAGTATTTT
j_gene: TRBJ1-5; abundance: NA; d_gene: NA; v_gene: TRBV19; CDR3aa: CASSNGRGYSNQPQHF; CDR3nt: TGTGCCAGTAGTAACGGCAGGGGTTATAGCAATCAGCCCCAGCATTTT
j_gene: TRBJ2-2; abundance: NA; d_gene: TRBD1; v_gene: TRBV9; CDR3aa: CASSVGGQGGAGELFF; CDR3nt: TGTGCCAGCAGCGTAGGTGGACAGGGGGGCGCCGGGGAGCTGTTTTTT
j_gene: TRBJ2-3; abundance: NA; d_gene: TRBD2; v_gene: TRBV7-2; CDR3aa: CASSTPGTSGGYSTDTQYF; CDR3nt: TGTGCCAGCAGCACCCCCGGGACTAGCGGGGGGTATAGCACAGATACGCAGTATTTT
j_gene: TRBJ2-1; abundance: many; d_gene: NA; v_gene: TRBV12-3/TRBV12-4; CDR3aa: CASSFGDVNEQFF; CDR3nt: TGTGCCAGCAGTTTCGGGGATGTGAATGAGCAGTTCTTC
j_gene: TRBJ2-1; abundance: few; d_gene: TRBD2; v_gene: TRBV20-1; CDR3aa: CSAPPPLGLAGLPPDNEQFF; CDR3nt: TGCAGTGCTCCACCACCGCTGGGACTAGCGGGCCTCCCTCCTGACAATGAGCAGTTCTTC
j_gene: TRBJ1-4; abundance: many; d_gene: NA; v_gene: TRBV5-1; CDR3aa: CASSGGSGATNEKLFF; CDR3nt: TGCGCCAGCAGCGGGGGTAGCGGTGCAACTAATGAAAAACTGTTTTTT
j_gene: TRBJ2-7; abundance: many; d_gene: NA; v_gene: TRBV12-3/TRBV12-4; CDR3aa: CASSRDQGLDYEQYF; CDR3nt: TGTGCCAGCAGTAGAGACCAGGGCCTCGACTACGAGCAGTACTTC
j_gene: TRBJ1-1; abundance: NA; d_gene: NA; v_gene: TRBV28; CDR3aa: CASNSGGTEAFF; CDR3nt: TGTGCCAGCAATTCTGGTGGCACTGAAGCTTTCTTT
j_gene: TRBJ2-2; abundance: NA; d_gene: TRBD2; v_gene: TRBV3-1; CDR3aa: CASSPGAGGRELFF; CDR3nt: TGTGCCAGCAGCCCTGGGGCGGGAGGGAGAGAGCTGTTTTTT
j_gene: TRBJ2-4; abundance: many; d_gene: TRBD2; v_gene: TRBV20-1; CDR3aa: CSVALAGLFKNIQYF; CDR3nt: TGCAGTGTAGCACTAGCGGGACTATTTAAAAACATTCAGTACTTC
j_gene: TRBJ2-7; abundance: few; d_gene: NA; v_gene: TRBV6-2/TRBV6-3; CDR3aa: CASSYSGERLEQYF; CDR3nt: TGTGCCAGCAGTTACTCAGGGGAAAGACTCGAGCAGTACTTC
j_gene: TRBJ2-1; abundance: NA; d_gene: TRBD2; v_gene: TRBV12-3/TRBV12-4; CDR3aa: CASRTSGIVDEQFF; CDR3nt: TGTGCCAGCAGGACTAGCGGGATTGTCGATGAGCAGTTCTTC
j_gene: TRBJ2-7; abundance: NA; d_gene: NA; v_gene: TRBV5-1; CDR3aa: CASSPGTNPYEQYF; CDR3nt: TGCGCCAGCAGCCCCGGGACGAACCCCTACGAGCAGTACTTC
j_gene: TRBJ1-5; abundance: many; d_gene: NA; v_gene: TRBV6-1; CDR3aa: CASSRPGGNQPQHF; CDR3nt: TGTGCCAGCAGTAGACCCGGGGGCAATCAGCCCCAGCATTTT
j_gene: TRBJ1-1; abundance: many; d_gene: NA; v_gene: TRBV2; CDR3aa: CASSEAGEGEAFF; CDR3nt: TGTGCCAGCAGTGAAGCGGGGGAGGGTGAAGCTTTCTTT
j_gene: TRBJ1-1; abundance: NA; d_gene: TRBD1; v_gene: TRBV4-1; CDR3aa: CASSPIRQGGTEAFF; CDR3nt: TGCGCCAGCAGCCCGATTCGACAGGGCGGCACTGAAGCTTTCTTT
j_gene: TRBJ1-5; abundance: NA; d_gene: NA; v_gene: TRBV28; CDR3aa: CASSHKQGVGNQPQHF; CDR3nt: TGTGCCAGCAGTCACAAACAGGGCGTTGGCAATCAGCCCCAGCATTTT
j_gene: TRBJ1-1; abundance: many; d_gene: NA; v_gene: TRBV7-2; CDR3aa: CASSLFQGVAEAFF; CDR3nt: TGTGCCAGCAGCTTATTCCAGGGAGTCGCTGAAGCTTTCTTT
j_gene: TRBJ1-6; abundance: NA; d_gene: TRBD1; v_gene: TRBV6-6; CDR3aa: CASSYSQGAFNSPLHF; CDR3nt: TGTGCCAGCAGTTACTCCCAGGGGGCATTTAATTCACCCCTCCACTTT
j_gene: TRBJ2-5; abundance: many; d_gene: NA; v_gene: TRBV5-8; CDR3aa: CASSLALGTQETQYF; CDR3nt: TGTGCCAGCAGCTTGGCCTTAGGGACGCAAGAGACCCAGTACTTC
j_gene: TRBJ2-7; abundance: NA; d_gene: NA; v_gene: TRBV24-1; CDR3aa: CATSDQGEQYF; CDR3nt: TGTGCCACCAGTGATCAGGGCGAGCAGTACTTC
j_gene: TRBJ2-1; abundance: many; d_gene: NA; v_gene: TRBV3-1; CDR3aa: CASSQDYGTHNEQFF; CDR3nt: TGTGCCAGCAGCCAAGATTACGGGACCCACAATGAGCAGTTCTTC
j_gene: TRBJ2-5; abundance: many; d_gene: NA; v_gene: TRBV28; CDR3aa: CASSTRGGRETQYF; CDR3nt: TGTGCCAGCAGCACCCGAGGGGGGCGAGAGACCCAGTACTTC
j_gene: TRBJ1-5; abundance: NA; d_gene: NA; v_gene: TRBV6-6; CDR3aa: CASSYHRNQPQHF; CDR3nt: TGTGCCAGCAGTTACCACAGAAATCAGCCCCAGCATTTT
j_gene: TRBJ1-5; abundance: many; d_gene: NA; v_gene: TRBV20-1; CDR3aa: CSAFGTEREPQHF; CDR3nt: TGCAGTGCCTTCGGGACGGAGCGTGAACCCCAGCATTTT
j_gene: TRBJ2-7; abundance: many; d_gene: NA; v_gene: TRBV5-1; CDR3aa: CASSLGTYLDGEQYF; CDR3nt: TGCGCCAGCAGCTTGGGGACTTATTTGGATGGCGAGCAGTACTTC
j_gene: TRBJ2-2; abundance: NA; d_gene: NA; v_gene: TRBV28; CDR3aa: CASGGSGPAGELFF; CDR3nt: TGTGCCAGCGGGGGATCGGGCCCTGCCGGGGAGCTGTTTTTT
j_gene: TRBJ1-1; abundance: many; d_gene: NA; v_gene: TRBV11-2; CDR3aa: CASSPLPTEAFF; CDR3nt: TGTGCCAGCAGCCCGCTCCCCACTGAAGCTTTCTTT
j_gene: TRBJ2-1; abundance: few; d_gene: NA; v_gene: TRBV20-1; CDR3aa: CSARDANSYNEQFF; CDR3nt: TGCAGTGCTAGAGACGCCAACTCCTACAATGAGCAGTTCTTC
j_gene: TRBJ2-1; abundance: NA; d_gene: TRBD1; v_gene: TRBV6-2/TRBV6-3; CDR3aa: CAISPQGAEQFF; CDR3nt: TGTGCCATCAGTCCACAGGGGGCTGAGCAGTTCTTC
j_gene: TRBJ1-1; abundance: many; d_gene: TRBD1; v_gene: TRBV5-1; CDR3aa: CASSLEVPLRDRELNTEAFF; CDR3nt: TGCGCCAGCAGCTTGGAAGTCCCTCTGCGGGACAGAGAATTGAACACTGAAGCTTTCTTT
j_gene: TRBJ1-1; abundance: NA; d_gene: TRBD1; v_gene: TRBV7-8; CDR3aa: CASSLRDRGTTEAFF; CDR3nt: TGTGCCAGCAGCCTCCGGGACAGGGGGACCACTGAAGCTTTCTTT
j_gene: TRBJ2-5; abundance: many; d_gene: NA; v_gene: TRBV2; CDR3aa: CASSEVTETQYF; CDR3nt: TGTGCCAGCAGTGAAGTAACAGAGACCCAGTACTTC
j_gene: TRBJ2-1; abundance: few; d_gene: TRBD2; v_gene: TRBV6-4; CDR3aa: CASSRHGGDSYNEQFF; CDR3nt: TGTGCCAGCAGTCGTCACGGGGGGGACTCCTACAATGAGCAGTTCTTC
j_gene: TRBJ2-3; abundance: NA; d_gene: TRBD2; v_gene: TRBV4-1; CDR3aa: CASSLRGEVGSGGPTDTQYF; CDR3nt: TGCGCCAGCAGCCTGAGGGGGGAAGTGGGTAGCGGGGGGCCCACAGATACGCAGTATTTT
j_gene: TRBJ1-2; abundance: NA; d_gene: NA; v_gene: TRBV20-1; CDR3aa: CSARDPGGYGYTF; CDR3nt: TGCAGTGCTAGAGATCCGGGAGGCTATGGCTACACCTTC
j_gene: TRBJ1-5; abundance: many; d_gene: NA; v_gene: TRBV19; CDR3aa: CASSIAGGNGQPQHF; CDR3nt: TGTGCCAGTAGTATTGCTGGTGGAAATGGTCAGCCCCAGCATTTT
j_gene: TRBJ1-2; abundance: NA; d_gene: NA; v_gene: TRBV10-3; CDR3aa: CAAEGAGFNYGYTF; CDR3nt: TGTGCCGCCGAAGGAGCAGGGTTCAACTATGGCTACACCTTC
j_gene: TRBJ2-1; abundance: NA; d_gene: TRBD1; v_gene: TRBV7-2; CDR3aa: CASTRDRGIYNEQFF; CDR3nt: TGTGCCAGCACAAGGGACAGGGGGATTTACAATGAGCAGTTCTTC
j_gene: TRBJ1-2; abundance: NA; d_gene: NA; v_gene: TRBV20-1; CDR3aa: CSAPGKANGYTF; CDR3nt: TGCAGTGCCCCAGGGAAGGCGAATGGCTACACCTTC
j_gene: TRBJ1-5; abundance: NA; d_gene: TRBD1; v_gene: TRBV10-2; CDR3aa: CASSEDRVQPQHF; CDR3nt: TGCGCCAGCAGTGAAGACAGGGTTCAGCCCCAGCATTTT
j_gene: TRBJ2-1; abundance: few; d_gene: NA; v_gene: TRBV5-1; CDR3aa: CASSLAQGGSYNEQFF; CDR3nt: TGCGCCAGCAGCTTGGCTCAAGGTGGGTCCTACAATGAGCAGTTCTTC
j_gene: TRBJ1-5; abundance: few; d_gene: NA; v_gene: TRBV6-1; CDR3aa: CASSDLAGSQPQHF; CDR3nt: TGTGCCAGCAGTGACCTGGCAGGATCCCAGCCCCAGCATTTT
j_gene: TRBJ1-4; abundance: NA; d_gene: NA; v_gene: TRBV7-9; CDR3aa: CASSLTRNEKLFF; CDR3nt: TGTGCCAGCAGCCTAACCCGGAATGAAAAACTGTTTTTT
j_gene: TRBJ2-2; abundance: NA; d_gene: TRBD2; v_gene: TRBV5-1; CDR3aa: CASSLGLARTGELFF; CDR3nt: TGCGCCAGCAGCTTGGGACTAGCGAGGACCGGGGAGCTGTTTTTT